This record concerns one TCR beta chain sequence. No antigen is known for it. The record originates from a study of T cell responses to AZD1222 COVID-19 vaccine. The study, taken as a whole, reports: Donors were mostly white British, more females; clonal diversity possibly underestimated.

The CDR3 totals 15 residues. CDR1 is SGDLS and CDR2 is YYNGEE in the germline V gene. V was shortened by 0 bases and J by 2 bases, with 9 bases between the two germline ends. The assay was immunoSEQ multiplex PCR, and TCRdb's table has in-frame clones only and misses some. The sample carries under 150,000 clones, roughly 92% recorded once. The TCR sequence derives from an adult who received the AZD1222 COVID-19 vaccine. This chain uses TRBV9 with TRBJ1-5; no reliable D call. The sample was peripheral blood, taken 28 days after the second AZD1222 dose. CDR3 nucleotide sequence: TGTGCCAGCAGCGTAGGTGTAAATGGCAATCAGCCCCAGCATTTT. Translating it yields CASSVGVNGNQPQHF. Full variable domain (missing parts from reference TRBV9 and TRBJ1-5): DSGVTQTPKHLITATGQRVTLRCSPRSGDLSVYWYQQSLDQGLQFLIQYYNGEERAKGNILERFSAQQFPDLHSELNLSSLELGDSALYFCASSVGVNGNQPQHFGDGTRLSIL.